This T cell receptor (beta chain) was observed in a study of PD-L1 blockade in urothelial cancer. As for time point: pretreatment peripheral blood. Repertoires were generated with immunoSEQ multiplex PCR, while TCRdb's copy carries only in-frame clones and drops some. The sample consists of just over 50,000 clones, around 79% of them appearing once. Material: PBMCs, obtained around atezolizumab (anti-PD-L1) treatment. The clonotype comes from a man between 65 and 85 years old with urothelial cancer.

The CDR3, as DNA: TGTGCCACCAGCACTGGGGCCGCCTACGAGCAGTACTTC. It is translated as CATSTGAAYEQYF. V is TRBV15 and J is TRBJ2-7; weak D call: TRBD1 (5 bases). The V and J ends lost 4 bases and 2 bases respectively, with 9 bases between them. In germline, CDR1 is LNHNV, CDR2 YYDKDF (reference sequence). This CDR3 contains 13 residues.